The 11 T cell receptor beta chains below come from one sample, sequenced in a study of a mutant IDH1 vaccine in newly diagnosed glioma. Some clones are missing from TCRdb's copy, which holds only in-frame ones; the method was immunoSEQ multiplex PCR. The table has roughly 38,000 clones, around 74% seen once. These receptors lack a known antigen. Stated time point: week 23, last vaccination. In the vaccine, a single dose held 300 ug of the mutant IDH1 20-mer peptide, along with topical imiquimod. Sample: PBMCs, taken from a glioma patient whose treatment included an IDH1 peptide vaccine. The origin of the receptors is a man aged 45 to 65 with glioma.

The chain combines TRBV7-2 with TRBJ2-7, with 10 bases fitting TRBD2. The CDR3 runs to 15 residues. Unmatched junction bases numbered 4, after V lost 1 base and J lost 4 bases. The germline V gene encodes CDR1 SGHTA and CDR2 FQGNSA. The CDR3 loop is CASSLGTSGEYEQYF. DNA of the CDR3: TGTGCCAGCAGCTTAGGGACTAGCGGAGAGTACGAGCAGTACTTC. Looking up the rest from reference TRBV7-2 and TRBJ2-7 gives the full variable domain: GAGVSQSPSNKVTEKGKDVELRCDPISGHTALYWYRQSLGQGLEFLIYFQGNSAPDKSGLPSDRFSAERTGGSVSTLTIQRTQQEDSAVYLCASSLGTSGEYEQYFGPGTRLTVT.

This chain connects TRBV5-1 to TRBJ2-6; D call uncertain. With 4 bases removed from V and 4 bases from J, the gap between germline ends came to 15 bases. CDR1 and CDR2 from the germline V gene are SGHRS and YFSETQ. The CDR3 is 16 residues long. CDR3: CASSRNSLSGANVLTF. CDR3 DNA: TGCGCCAGCAGCCGTAACAGCCTCTCGGGGGCCAACGTCCTGACTTTC. Looking up the rest from reference TRBV5-1 and TRBJ2-6 gives the full variable domain: KAGVTQTPRYLIKTRGQQVTLSCSPISGHRSVSWYQQTPGQGLQFLFEYFSETQRNKGNFPGRFSGRQFSNSRSEMNVSTLELGDSALYLCASSRNSLSGANVLTFGAGSRLTVL.

V usage is TRBV15 and J usage is TRBJ2-5; 9 bases align to TRBD2. CDR1 and CDR2 (germline): LNHNV, YYDKDF (reference sequence). J was trimmed by 4 bases and V by 2 bases; bases with no gene match: 5. This CDR3 spans 15 amino acids. The CDR3: CATSRLAGKGETQYF. The CDR3 bases are TGTGCCACCAGCAGACTAGCGGGGAAAGGAGAGACCCAGTACTTC.

J is TRBJ2-7 and V is TRBV5-1; no reliable D call. This CDR3 region has 14 residues. Germline-derived CDR1 and CDR2 are SGHRS and YFSETQ. Trimming shortened V by 1 base and J by 6 bases, and 14 bases separated the two germline ends. This CDR3 reads CASSLKVQDGEQYF. CDR3 DNA sequence: TGCGCCAGCAGCTTGAAGGTCCAGGACGGCGAGCAGTACTTC. The full variable domain, its missing parts supplied by reference TRBV5-1 and TRBJ2-7, is KAGVTQTPRYLIKTRGQQVTLSCSPISGHRSVSWYQQTPGQGLQFLFEYFSETQRNKGNFPGRFSGRQFSNSRSEMNVSTLELGDSALYLCASSLKVQDGEQYFGPGTRLTVT.

The chain has TRBV9 and TRBJ2-1; D is perhaps TRBD1 (6 bases). Germline CDR1 SGDLS, CDR2 YYNGEE. CDR3 length: 15 amino acids. Trimming stripped 4 bases from V and 9 bases from J, with 20 bases between. The CDR3 spells CASSSPTGGLGEQFF. The CDR3 DNA reads as TGTGCCAGCAGCTCCCCGACAGGAGGTTTGGGTGAGCAGTTCTTC. Complete variable domain (other parts from reference TRBV9 and TRBJ2-1): DSGVTQTPKHLITATGQRVTLRCSPRSGDLSVYWYQQSLDQGLQFLIQYYNGEERAKGNILERFSAQQFPDLHSELNLSSLELGDSALYFCASSSPTGGLGEQFFGPGTRLTVL.

The J gene is TRBJ1-5, the V gene TRBV9; no clear D. Trimming shortened V by 0 bases and J by 1 base, and 8 bases separated the two germline ends. The CDR3 totals 15 residues. CDR1 is SGDLS, CDR2 YYNGEE, per germline. The CDR3 nucleotides read TGTGCCAGCAGCGTAGGGAAGGGAAGCAATCAGCCCCAGCATTTT. The encoded protein is CASSVGKGSNQPQHF.

This chain uses TRBV10-3 with TRBJ1-6, with D hard to call. Per germline, CDR1 ENHRY and CDR2 SYGVKD. V was clipped by 2 bases and J by 9 bases, with 5 bases between them. The CDR3 runs to 12 residues. DNA for the CDR3: TGTGCCATCAGTGAGAACAGTTCACCCCTCCACTTT. Its translation: CAISENSSPLHF.

The chain carries TRBV14 and TRBJ2-2; no definite D call. Trimming pared 4 bases from V and 5 bases from J, leaving 17 bases between. This CDR3 is built from 16 residues. Germline V gives CDR1 SGHDN, CDR2 FVKESK. DNA of the CDR3: TGTGCCAGCAGCCCCCCGATCCGTATCGGAACCGGGGAGCTGTTTTTT. Translating it yields CASSPPIRIGTGELFF.

The chain combines TRBV28 with TRBJ1-1; 8 nucleotides align to TRBD1. V was clipped by 6 bases and J by 4 bases; unmatched bases: 4. The CDR3 has 13 amino acids. Per the germline V gene, CDR1 is MDHEN and CDR2 is SYDVKM. The CDR3 DNA sequence: TGTGCCAGCAGATGGACAGGGACCACTGAAGCTTTCTTT. Amino acids: CASRWTGTTEAFF.

The chain uses TRBV5-1 and TRBJ2-5; D possibly corresponds to TRBD1 (6 bases). The V gene lost 0 bases and the J gene lost 9 bases, with 21 bases spanning the gap. The CDR3 has 16 amino acids. Germline V gene data show CDR1 as SGHRS and CDR2 as YFSETQ. The CDR3 is CASSLVQGSLQGAQYF. The CDR3 coding sequence is TGCGCCAGCAGCTTGGTGCAGGGGTCTCTCCAAGGGGCCCAGTACTTC.

V usage is TRBV2 and J usage is TRBJ1-1; D is perhaps TRBD1 (6 bases). Trimming pared 7 bases from V and 1 base from J, leaving 13 bases between. There are 14 residues in the CDR3. Germline CDR1 and CDR2: SNHLY and FYNNEI. This CDR3 reads CASMFGQTNTEAFF. CDR3 nucleotides: TGTGCCAGCATGTTTGGACAGACGAACACTGAAGCTTTCTTT.